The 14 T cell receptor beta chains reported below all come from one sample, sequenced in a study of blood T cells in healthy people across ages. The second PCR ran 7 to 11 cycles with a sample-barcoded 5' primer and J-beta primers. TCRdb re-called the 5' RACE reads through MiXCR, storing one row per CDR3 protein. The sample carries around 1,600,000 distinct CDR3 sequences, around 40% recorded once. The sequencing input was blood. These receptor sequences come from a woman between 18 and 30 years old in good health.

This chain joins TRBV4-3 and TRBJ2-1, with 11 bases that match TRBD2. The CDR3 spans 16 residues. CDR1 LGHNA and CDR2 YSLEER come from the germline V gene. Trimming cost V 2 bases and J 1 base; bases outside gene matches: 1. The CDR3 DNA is TGCGCCAGCAGCCAACTAGCGGGGGGATCCTACAATGAGCAGTTCTTC. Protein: CASSQLAGGSYNEQFF.

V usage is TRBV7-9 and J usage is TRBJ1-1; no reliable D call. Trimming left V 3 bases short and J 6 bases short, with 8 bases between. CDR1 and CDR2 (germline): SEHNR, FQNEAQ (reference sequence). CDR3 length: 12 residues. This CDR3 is CASSFREAEAFF. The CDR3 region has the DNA TGTGCCAGCAGCTTCAGAGAGGCTGAAGCTTTCTTT.

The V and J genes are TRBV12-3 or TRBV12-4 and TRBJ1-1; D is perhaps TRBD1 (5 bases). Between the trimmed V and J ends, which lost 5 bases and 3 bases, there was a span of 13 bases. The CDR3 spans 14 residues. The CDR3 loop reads CASSVRGLYTEAFF. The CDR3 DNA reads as TGTGCCAGCAGTGTCCGGGGGTTGTACACTGAAGCTTTCTTT.

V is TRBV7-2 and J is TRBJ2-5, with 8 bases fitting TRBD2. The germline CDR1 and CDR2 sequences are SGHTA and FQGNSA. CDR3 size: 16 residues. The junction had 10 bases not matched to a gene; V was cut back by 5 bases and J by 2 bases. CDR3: CASSPGTSRNQETQYF. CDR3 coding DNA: TGTGCCAGCAGCCCCGGGACTAGTCGAAATCAAGAGACCCAGTACTTC.

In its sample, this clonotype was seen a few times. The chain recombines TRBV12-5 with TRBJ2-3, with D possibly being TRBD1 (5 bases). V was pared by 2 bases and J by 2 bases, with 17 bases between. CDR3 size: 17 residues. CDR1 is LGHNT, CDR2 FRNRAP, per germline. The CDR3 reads CASGLPTGAGYTDTQYF. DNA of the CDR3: TGTGCTAGTGGTTTGCCCACTGGGGCAGGGTACACAGATACGCAGTATTTT.

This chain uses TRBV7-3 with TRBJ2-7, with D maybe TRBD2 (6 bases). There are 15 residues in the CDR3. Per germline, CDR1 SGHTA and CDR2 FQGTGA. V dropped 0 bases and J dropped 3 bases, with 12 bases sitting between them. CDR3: CASSLTHSGGYEQYF. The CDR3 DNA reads TGTGCCAGCAGCTTAACCCATAGCGGAGGCTACGAGCAGTACTTC.

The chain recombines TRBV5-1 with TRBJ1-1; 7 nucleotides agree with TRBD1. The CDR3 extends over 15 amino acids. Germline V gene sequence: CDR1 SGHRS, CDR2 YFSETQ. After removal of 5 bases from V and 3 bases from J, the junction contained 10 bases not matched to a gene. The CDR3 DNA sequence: TGCGCCAGCAGAGCGGAGGGGGCCCCCTACACTGAAGCTTTCTTT. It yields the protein CASRAEGAPYTEAFF.

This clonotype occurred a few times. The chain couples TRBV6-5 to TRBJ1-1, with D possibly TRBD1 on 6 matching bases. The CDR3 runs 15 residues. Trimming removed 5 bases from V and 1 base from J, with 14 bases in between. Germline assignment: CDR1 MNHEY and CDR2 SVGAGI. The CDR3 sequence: CASSPSGQTNTEAFF. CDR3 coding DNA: TGTGCCAGCAGTCCATCTGGACAGACGAACACTGAAGCTTTCTTT.

DNA for the CDR3: TGTGCCAGCAGTTTCGGAGGGTGGTCTTTTCAGCCCCAGCATTTT. It specifies CASSFGGWSFQPQHF. This chain links TRBV28 with TRBJ1-5; D is undetermined. The V gene's germline CDR1 is MDHEN and CDR2 SYDVKM. The CDR3 has 15 amino acids. V shed 3 bases and J shed 6 bases, with 15 bases lying between them. Full variable domain (missing parts from reference TRBV28 and TRBJ1-5): DVKVTQSSRYLVKRTGEKVFLECVQDMDHENMFWYRQDPGLGLRLIYFSYDVKMKEKGDIPEGYSVSREKKERFSLILESASTNQTSMYLCASSFGGWSFQPQHFGDGTRLSIL.

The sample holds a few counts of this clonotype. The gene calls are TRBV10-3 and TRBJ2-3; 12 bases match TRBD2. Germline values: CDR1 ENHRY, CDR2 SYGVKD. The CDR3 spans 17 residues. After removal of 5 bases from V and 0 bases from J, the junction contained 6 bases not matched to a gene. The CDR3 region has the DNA TGTGCCATCAGTCTTCTTGGACTAGCGGGGAGCACAGATACGCAGTATTTT. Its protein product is CAISLLGLAGSTDTQYF.

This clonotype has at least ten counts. Here the CDR3 reads CSAIDRAPYEQYF. CDR3 bases: TGCAGTGCTATAGACAGGGCGCCCTACGAGCAGTACTTC. The chain carries TRBV20-1 and TRBJ2-7; the match to TRBD1 covers 7 bases. This CDR3 region has 13 residues. The germline CDR1 and CDR2 sequences are DFQATT and SNEGSKA (reference sequence). V shed 4 bases, J shed 2 bases, and the junction held 5 bases outside the gene matches.

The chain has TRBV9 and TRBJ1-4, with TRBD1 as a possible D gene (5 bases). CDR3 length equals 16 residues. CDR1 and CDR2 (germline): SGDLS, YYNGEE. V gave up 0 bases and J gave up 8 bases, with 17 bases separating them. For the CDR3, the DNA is TGTGCCAGCAGCGTAGATGCCAAGGTGGGGCTCGAAAAACTGTTTTTT. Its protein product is CASSVDAKVGLEKLFF.

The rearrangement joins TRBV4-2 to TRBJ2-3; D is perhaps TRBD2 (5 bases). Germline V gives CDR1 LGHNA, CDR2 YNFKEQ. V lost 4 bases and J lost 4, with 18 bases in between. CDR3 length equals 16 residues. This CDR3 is CASSLVLRAGADTQYF. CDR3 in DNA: TGTGCCAGCAGCCTCGTATTACGAGCCGGGGCAGATACGCAGTATTTT.

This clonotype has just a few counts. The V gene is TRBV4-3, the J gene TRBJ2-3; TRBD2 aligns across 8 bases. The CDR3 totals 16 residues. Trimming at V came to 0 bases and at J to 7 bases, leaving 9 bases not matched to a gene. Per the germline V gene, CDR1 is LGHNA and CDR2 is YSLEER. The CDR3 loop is CASSQEERGTPHTQYF. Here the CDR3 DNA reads TGCGCCAGCAGCCAAGAAGAGCGGGGGACCCCCCATACGCAGTATTTT.